These 21 T cell receptor beta chains came from one sample sequenced in a study of blood T cell repertoires in COVID-19. The assay was immunoSEQ multiplex PCR, and TCRdb's table has in-frame clones only and misses some. Of roughly 200,000 clones listed, 84% were seen once; the top ten hold approximately 8%. The sample comprised peripheral blood. Receptor source: a woman aged 80 or older with COVID-19, enrolled during active disease.

V is TRBV24-1 and J is TRBJ1-2, with D possibly matching TRBD1 (5 bases). Looked up from germline, CDR1 is KGHDR and CDR2 is SFDVKD. Deletions cut 8 bases from V and 4 bases from J, with 16 bases between. The CDR3 is 14 residues long. CDR3 nucleotide sequence: TGTGCCACCATGCTTTCCAGGGTGGCCTATGGCTACACCTTC. This translates into CATMLSRVAYGYTF.

The J gene is TRBJ2-3, the V gene TRBV18, with TRBD2 matching 8 bases. This CDR3 is 15 amino acids long. The V gene's germline CDR1 is KGHSH and CDR2 LQKENI. V trimming: 6 bases; J trimming: 6 bases; junction bases outside the gene matches: 11. CDR3 residues: CASSPRGGARDTQYF. The DNA of the CDR3 is TGTGCCAGCTCCCCCCGGGGGGGGGCCAGGGATACGCAGTATTTT.

V is TRBV5-1 and J is TRBJ1-2, with 7 bases lining up with TRBD1. This CDR3 has 17 amino acids. Germline assignment: CDR1 SGHRS and CDR2 YFSETQ. After removal of 3 bases from V and 2 bases from J, the junction contained 13 bases not matched to a gene. As DNA, the CDR3 is TGCGCCAGCAGCTCAGAAGGGGGCAGGGTGGACAACTATGGCTACACCTTC. It codes for CASSSEGGRVDNYGYTF.

The chain combines TRBV28 with TRBJ2-1; 12 nucleotides match TRBD2. CDR3 size: 15 residues. After removal of 6 bases from V and 4 bases from J, the junction contained 4 bases not matched to a gene. Germline CDR1 and CDR2: MDHEN and SYDVKM. The CDR3 reads CASSSSGRAYNEQFF. The DNA for the CDR3 is TGTGCCAGCAGCTCTAGCGGGAGGGCTTACAATGAGCAGTTCTTC. The whole variable domain, remainder taken from reference TRBV28 and TRBJ2-1, is DVKVTQSSRYLVKRTGEKVFLECVQDMDHENMFWYRQDPGLGLRLIYFSYDVKMKEKGDIPEGYSVSREKKERFSLILESASTNQTSMYLCASSSSGRAYNEQFFGPGTRLTVL.

The V call is TRBV15, the J call TRBJ2-1, with 11 positions matching TRBD2. This CDR3 is 15 amino acids long. Germline lookup yields CDR1 LNHNV and CDR2 YYDKDF (reference sequence). The trim removed 7 bases at V and 5 bases at J, leaving 7 bases unmatched. The CDR3 is CATTATSGGNNEQFF. Here the CDR3 DNA reads TGTGCCACCACTGCAACTAGCGGGGGAAACAATGAGCAGTTCTTC. Using reference TRBV15 and TRBJ2-1 for the parts outside the CDR3, the full variable domain is DAMVIQNPRYQVTQFGKPVTLSCSQTLNHNVMYWYQQKSSQAPKLLFHYYDKDFNNEADTPDNFQSRRPNTSFCFLDIRSPGLGDTAMYLCATTATSGGNNEQFFGPGTRLTVL.

This chain connects TRBV6-5 to TRBJ1-4, with D possibly matching TRBD1 (5 bases). The germline V gene encodes CDR1 MNHEY and CDR2 SVGAGI. Trimming cost V 7 bases and J 5 bases, with 11 bases left between them. The CDR3 runs to 13 residues. CDR3 bases: TGTGCCAGCAATTCAAGGGGAAATGAAAAACTGTTTTTT. Translated, it gives CASNSRGNEKLFF.

V is TRBV19 and J is TRBJ1-1; 7 bases fit TRBD1. Germline trimming cut 4 bases from V and 0 bases from J; bases unmatched to any gene: 2. The CDR3 is 14 residues long. Looked up from germline, CDR1 is LNHDA and CDR2 is SQIVND (reference sequence). CDR3 nucleotide sequence: TGTGCCAGTAGTAGGACAGGCCTGAACACTGAAGCTTTCTTT. Translated, it gives CASSRTGLNTEAFF.

This clone has a single count. This chain links TRBV29-1 with TRBJ1-4, with a possible D match to TRBD1 (6 bases). V was clipped by 4 bases and J by 8 bases, with 17 bases between them. The CDR3 totals 14 residues. Germline lookup yields CDR1 SQVTM and CDR2 ANQGSEA. The CDR3 is CSVVFGTFPEKLFF. CDR3 nucleotides: TGCAGCGTTGTCTTCGGGACATTTCCGGAAAAACTGTTTTTT.

The chain couples TRBV9 to TRBJ1-5, with a tentative D call TRBD1 (5 bases). V was clipped by 4 bases and J by 3 bases, with 17 bases between them. From germline, CDR1 is SGDLS and CDR2 YYNGEE. This CDR3 region has 16 residues. In DNA, the CDR3 is TGTGCCAGCAGCTTCACGGACACCGGCCCCAATCAGCCCCAGCATTTT. Its protein product is CASSFTDTGPNQPQHF.

The CDR3 coding sequence is TGTGCCAGTAACAGGGAGCTAGGGTCGGGGGATACGCAGTATTTT. Translating gives CASNRELGSGDTQYF. J is TRBJ2-3 and V is TRBV9; D possibly corresponds to TRBD1 (6 bases). The CDR3 has 15 residues. Trimming pared 8 bases from V and 6 bases from J, leaving 22 bases between. Germline lookup yields CDR1 SGDLS and CDR2 YYNGEE. The full variable domain, rest sourced from reference TRBV9 and TRBJ2-3, is DSGVTQTPKHLITATGQRVTLRCSPRSGDLSVYWYQQSLDQGLQFLIQYYNGEERAKGNILERFSAQQFPDLHSELNLSSLELGDSALYFCASNRELGSGDTQYFGPGTRLTVL.

This clone occurred once. The V gene is TRBV10-1, the J gene TRBJ1-1, with TRBD1 as a possible D gene (5 bases). Trimming cost V 6 bases and J 4 bases, with 21 bases left between them. Germline V gene data show CDR1 as WNHNN and CDR2 as SYGVQD (reference sequence). CDR3 length equals 16 residues. The CDR3 spells CASRKPRTRRGTEAFF. The CDR3, as DNA: TGCGCCAGCAGGAAGCCCCGAACTCGGAGGGGCACTGAAGCTTTCTTT.

J is TRBJ1-5 and V is TRBV5-6; D is undetermined. The V gene's germline CDR1 is SGHDT and CDR2 YYEEEE. There are 14 residues in the CDR3. V was shortened by 2 bases and J by 4 bases, with 10 bases between the two germline ends. CDR3 nucleotide sequence: TGTGCCAGCAGCTTAGGAACAGCAAATCAGCCCCAGCATTTT. It translates to CASSLGTANQPQHF.

The V call is TRBV7-9, the J call TRBJ1-4; D is undetermined. The CDR3 runs to 13 residues. V gave up 1 base and J gave up 8 bases, with 8 bases separating them. Germline assignment: CDR1 SEHNR and CDR2 FQNEAQ (reference sequence). CDR3 protein: CASSLGAKEKLFF. CDR3 in DNA: TGTGCCAGCAGCTTAGGGGCGAAGGAAAAACTGTTTTTT.

This chain connects TRBV11-2 to TRBJ1-1, with D unclear. This CDR3 spans 14 amino acids. V lost 1 base and J lost 4, with 10 bases in between. The germline gives CDR1 SGHAT, CDR2 FQNNGV. In DNA form, the CDR3 reads TGTGCCAGCAGCTTAGTCGCGGGGAGCACTGAAGCTTTCTTT. Translating it yields CASSLVAGSTEAFF.

The CDR3 DNA sequence: TGTGCCAGCAGCTTAACGGCAAACACTGAAGCTTTCTTT. Protein sequence: CASSLTANTEAFF. The chain is built from TRBV7-3 and TRBJ1-1, with unresolved D. The CDR3 has 13 residues. The V gene lost 0 bases and the J gene lost 2 bases, with 4 bases spanning the gap. Germline V gene lookup returns CDR1 SGHTA and CDR2 FQGTGA.

This clone was counted once. CDR3 residues: CASSLDRGEKLFF. The DNA of the CDR3 is TGTGCCAGCAGCTTAGATCGGGGTGAAAAACTGTTTTTT. The genes are TRBV11-2 and TRBJ1-4; D gene ambiguous. CDR3 length: 13 amino acids. V lost 0 bases, J lost 7 bases, and 6 bases lay in between. Germline-derived CDR1 and CDR2 are SGHAT and FQNNGV.

The chain has TRBV19 and TRBJ2-7, with 8 positions matching TRBD2. The CDR3 consists of 16 residues. V shed 5 bases and J 3 bases; nucleotides not matched to a gene: 12. CDR1 LNHDA and CDR2 SQIVND come from the germline V gene (reference sequence). The CDR3 bases are TGTGCCAGTAGTTCGGGCCGGGGGGGAGCTAACTACGAGCAGTACTTC. Protein product: CASSSGRGGANYEQYF.

This chain links TRBV18 with TRBJ2-3, with D possibly being TRBD1 (6 bases). The CDR3 is 14 residues long. V gave up 3 bases and J gave up 1 base, with 8 bases separating them. The germline V gene has CDR1 KGHSH and CDR2 LQKENI. The CDR3 nucleotides are TGTGCCAGCTCACCCCAGGGGCGCACAGATACGCAGTATTTT. Amino acid sequence: CASSPQGRTDTQYF. The complete variable domain, with remaining parts taken from reference TRBV18 and TRBJ2-3, reads NAGVMQNPRHLVRRRGQEARLRCSPMKGHSHVYWYRQLPEEGLKFMVYLQKENIIDESGMPKERFSAEFPKEGPSILRIQQVVRGDSAAYFCASSPQGRTDTQYFGPGTRLTVL.

The J gene is TRBJ2-2, the V gene TRBV19, with 7 bases lining up with TRBD2. Trimming cost V 9 bases and J 0 bases; bases outside gene matches: 7. Germline loops: CDR1 LNHDA, CDR2 SQIVND (reference sequence). The CDR3 totals 15 residues. The CDR3 loop is CASSGLAANTGELFF. In DNA form, the CDR3 reads TGTGCCAGCTCGGGGCTAGCGGCGAACACCGGGGAGCTGTTTTTT.

J is TRBJ1-1 and V is TRBV5-1, with TRBD1 identical over 7 bases. The CDR3 has 14 amino acids. From germline, CDR1 is SGHRS and CDR2 YFSETQ. The junction had 7 bases not matched to a gene; V was cut back by 4 bases and J by 4 bases. CDR3 protein: CASSLTGESTEAFF. CDR3 sequence (DNA): TGCGCCAGCAGCCTTACAGGGGAAAGCACTGAAGCTTTCTTT.

This chain joins TRBV15 and TRBJ1-2, with D perhaps TRBD1 (5 bases). V was trimmed by 4 bases and J by 2 bases, leaving 11 bases between them. Germline V gene lookup returns CDR1 LNHNV and CDR2 YYDKDF (reference sequence). This CDR3 spans 14 amino acids. The CDR3 DNA sequence: TGTGCCACCAGCACCTCCCCAGGGAACTATGGCTACACCTTC. It yields the protein CATSTSPGNYGYTF.